The 25 T cell receptor beta chains reported below all come from one sample, sequenced in a study of cytomegalovirus exposure and HLA in healthy donors. Primers: 60 Vbeta forward and 13 Jbeta reverse. Here immunoSEQ multiplex PCR was the method, and the copy in TCRdb shows in-frame clones only, minus some. Here the sample spans around 99,000 clones, around three quarters being singletons. Material for sequencing was PBMCs. These receptors came from a woman aged 50 to 65 in good health and CMV-seropositive.

The chain is built from TRBV5-1 and TRBJ2-1, with D possibly being TRBD2 (7 bases). The CDR3 extends over 15 amino acids. Germline CDR1 and CDR2: SGHRS and YFSETQ. The V end lost 3 bases, the J end lost 1 base, and 11 bases lay between the germline ends. For the CDR3, the DNA is TGCGCCAGCAGCTGGAGGGGGGGTTCCTACAATGAGCAGTTCTTC. It encodes CASSWRGGSYNEQFF.

The rearrangement links TRBV18 to TRBJ2-2; tentative D call: TRBD1 (5 bases). The CDR3 extends over 14 amino acids. Trimming stripped 2 bases from V and 7 bases from J, with 11 bases between. Per the germline V gene, CDR1 is KGHSH and CDR2 is LQKENI. This CDR3 reads CASSPDSSFGELFF. The CDR3 bases are TGTGCCAGCTCACCAGACAGTTCCTTCGGGGAGCTGTTTTTT.

The chain recombines TRBV7-3 with TRBJ1-5, with D perhaps TRBD1 (6 bases). From germline, CDR1 is SGHTA and CDR2 FQGTGA. The CDR3 has 13 amino acids. The V end lost 5 bases, the J end lost 4 bases, and 9 bases lay between the germline ends. In nucleotides, the CDR3 is TGTGCCAGCAGCCCGGACAGAAATCAGCCCCAGCATTTT. This gives the protein CASSPDRNQPQHF.

This sequence joins TRBV5-1 and TRBJ2-4; TRBD2 might be the D (7 bases). There are 15 residues in the CDR3. Trimming removed 3 bases at V and 5 bases at J, with 15 bases between. Germline V gene lookup returns CDR1 SGHRS and CDR2 YFSETQ. The CDR3 loop is CASSWGGGEQNIQYF. The CDR3 nucleotides are TGCGCCAGCAGCTGGGGAGGGGGAGAACAAAACATTCAGTACTTC.

V gene TRBV6-1 combines with J gene TRBJ1-1; D remains unclear. This CDR3 has 12 amino acids. Between the trimmed V and J ends, which lost 6 bases and 1 base, there was a span of 6 bases. Germline V gene lookup returns CDR1 MNHNS and CDR2 SASEGT. The CDR3 DNA reads as TGTGCCAGCAGGGAGAGGAACACTGAAGCTTTCTTT. Translated: CASRERNTEAFF.

This chain links TRBV9 with TRBJ2-2; 8 bases are a match to TRBD2. The V gene end was trimmed by 0 bases and the J gene end by 5 bases; junction bases not matched to a gene: 6. This CDR3 has 16 amino acids. Germline V CDR1 and CDR2: SGDLS, YYNGEE. This CDR3 is CASSVVGLAPTGELFF. DNA of the CDR3: TGTGCCAGCAGCGTAGTAGGACTAGCACCAACCGGGGAGCTGTTTTTT.

The V gene is TRBV27, the J gene TRBJ2-7; 14 bases are shared with TRBD2. With 2 bases clipped from V and 5 bases from J, the junction kept 5 bases outside the gene matches. CDR3 length: 16 amino acids. The V gene's germline CDR1 is MNHEY and CDR2 SMNVEV (reference sequence). CDR3 protein: CASSLGTSGRNHEQYF. The DNA for the CDR3 is TGTGCCAGCAGTTTAGGGACTAGCGGGAGAAACCACGAGCAGTACTTC.

The chain joins TRBV13 to TRBJ1-2; TRBD1 is a possible D gene (6 bases). Trimming left V 1 base short and J 5 bases short, with 14 bases between. The CDR3 totals 15 residues. Germline V CDR1 and CDR2: PRHDT, FYEKMQ (reference sequence). CDR3 protein: CASSLEAGAPYGYTF. CDR3 DNA sequence: TGTGCCAGCAGCTTAGAAGCGGGGGCCCCGTATGGCTACACCTTC.

This chain joins TRBV5-1 and TRBJ2-7, with TRBD2 matching over 16 bases. Germline V lookup: CDR1 SGHRS, CDR2 YFSETQ. Trimming cost V 2 bases and J 2 bases; bases outside gene matches: 13. The CDR3 extends over 20 amino acids. In DNA, the CDR3 is TGCGCCAGCAGCTTACCGAAGGGACTAGCGGGAGGGCCGACCACCTACGAGCAGTACTTC. Translated: CASSLPKGLAGGPTTYEQYF.

The chain uses TRBV29-1 and TRBJ2-7; 10 positions match TRBD1. This CDR3 region has 14 residues. V shed 7 bases, J shed 5 bases, and the junction held 11 bases outside the gene matches. CDR1 and CDR2 from the germline V gene are SQVTM and ANQGSEA. The CDR3 DNA sequence: TGCAGCGCCGCGGGACAGGGGAATGTGGACGAGCAGTACTTC. The encoded protein is CSAAGQGNVDEQYF.

The chain uses TRBV6-5 and TRBJ1-5, with D perhaps TRBD1 (6 bases). Trimming pared 0 bases from V and 4 bases from J, leaving 10 bases between. This CDR3 has 15 residues. Per the germline V gene, CDR1 is MNHEY and CDR2 is SVGAGI. CDR3 coding DNA: TGTGCCAGCAGTTACTCGAGCAGGGGAAATCAGCCCCAGCATTTT. This encodes CASSYSSRGNQPQHF.

The V and J genes are TRBV7-2 and TRBJ2-1; D may be TRBD2 (6 bases). The CDR3 runs 15 residues. CDR1 SGHTA and CDR2 FQGNSA come from the germline V gene. V lost 6 bases and J lost 5, with 17 bases in between. CDR3 sequence: CASSWVGGGNNEQFF. The CDR3 nucleotides are TGTGCCAGCAGTTGGGTGGGAGGCGGGAACAATGAGCAGTTCTTC.

This chain joins TRBV9 and TRBJ1-1, with 8 bases aligning to TRBD1. CDR3 length equals 16 residues. Looked up from germline, CDR1 is SGDLS and CDR2 is YYNGEE. V shed 4 bases and J 5 bases; nucleotides not matched to a gene: 13. The CDR3 region is CASSPRQGPRGTEAFF. CDR3 DNA: TGTGCCAGCAGCCCCCGACAGGGGCCCAGAGGAACTGAAGCTTTCTTT.

V gene TRBV5-1 combines with J gene TRBJ1-2; a weak D match, TRBD1 (5 bases). Germline lookup yields CDR1 SGHRS and CDR2 YFSETQ. This CDR3 contains 14 residues. The V gene lost 0 bases and the J gene lost 5 bases, with 11 bases spanning the gap. The CDR3 here is CASSLGEGRYGYTF. CDR3 in DNA: TGCGCCAGCAGCTTGGGAGAGGGGAGGTATGGCTACACCTTC.

The chain links TRBV6-6 to TRBJ2-2; TRBD2 matches at 7 bases. Germline CDR1 is MNHNY and CDR2 is SVGAGI (reference sequence). V gave up 5 bases and J gave up 7 bases; unmatched junction bases: 13. The CDR3 totals 16 residues. CDR3 in amino acids: CASSPTRGGSGGELFF. CDR3 coding DNA: TGTGCCAGCAGTCCCACACGCGGCGGGAGCGGCGGGGAGCTGTTTTTT.

This rearrangement joins TRBV6-6 to TRBJ2-7; 11 bases agree with TRBD2. The CDR3 loop spans 15 amino acids. Trimming removed 5 bases from V and 5 bases from J; junction bases left unmatched: 8. Germline-derived CDR1 and CDR2 are MNHNY and SVGAGI (reference sequence). The CDR3 DNA reads TGTGCCAGCAGTAAGGGACTAGCGGAAGGAGACGAGCAGTACTTC. Its protein product is CASSKGLAEGDEQYF.

The chain carries TRBV6-1 and TRBJ2-5; no reliable D call. Germline loops: CDR1 MNHNS, CDR2 SASEGT. V shed 0 bases and J shed 1 base, with 9 bases lying between them. There are 15 residues in the CDR3. The CDR3 sequence: CASSEAWRPQETQYF. In DNA form, the CDR3 reads TGTGCCAGCAGTGAAGCATGGCGGCCCCAAGAGACCCAGTACTTC.

This chain uses TRBV4-3 with TRBJ2-7, with D tentatively TRBD2 (6 bases). CDR1 is LGHNA and CDR2 is YSLEER in the germline V gene. This CDR3 spans 18 amino acids. Trimming took 0 bases from V and 0 from J, leaving 18 bases between them. The DNA for the CDR3 is TGCGCCAGCAGCCAAGATTTCGGGAGAGGGTCCCTCTCCTACGAGCAGTACTTC. Translating gives CASSQDFGRGSLSYEQYF.

The CDR3 region has the DNA TGCAGCGCCGCTAGCGGTTCCTACAATGAGCAGTTCTTC. It yields the protein CSAASGSYNEQFF. The V gene is TRBV29-1, the J gene TRBJ2-1, with 7 bases identical to TRBD2. Per germline, CDR1 SQVTM and CDR2 ANQGSEA. The CDR3 runs to 13 residues. V shed 7 bases, J shed 1 base, and the junction held 4 bases outside the gene matches.

The rearrangement joins TRBV7-9 to TRBJ2-2; 11 positions match TRBD2. Germline V gene lookup returns CDR1 SEHNR and CDR2 FQNEAQ (reference sequence). J was trimmed by 2 bases and V by 6 bases; bases with no gene match: 5. This CDR3 is 16 amino acids long. As DNA, the CDR3 is TGTGCCAGCAGGCTTACTAGCGGGAGAAACACCGGGGAGCTGTTTTTT. Amino acids: CASRLTSGRNTGELFF.

The genes are TRBV4-2 and TRBJ1-1; D not certain. V gave up 11 bases and J gave up 1 base, with 11 bases separating them. Germline V lookup: CDR1 LGHNA, CDR2 YNFKEQ. CDR3 length equals 12 residues. CDR3 residues: CASCRENTEAFF. The CDR3 DNA reads as TGTGCCTCCTGCCGGGAGAACACTGAAGCTTTCTTT.

V and J are TRBV2 and TRBJ2-2; 7 bases are a match to TRBD2. Germline V gene data show CDR1 as SNHLY and CDR2 as FYNNEI. With V trimmed by 0 bases and J by 0 bases, 1 base remained unmatched. This CDR3 is 16 amino acids long. CDR3 bases: TGTGCCAGCAGTGAAGCGGGAGGGACGAACACCGGGGAGCTGTTTTTT. It yields the protein CASSEAGGTNTGELFF.

This chain joins TRBV10-3 and TRBJ2-7; 10 bases are shared with TRBD1. Germline assignment: CDR1 ENHRY and CDR2 SYGVKD. With V trimmed by 6 bases and J by 6 bases, 8 bases remained unmatched. The CDR3 contains 14 residues. In DNA, the CDR3 is TGTGCCATCAGGGCCGGGACAGGGGACGGCGAGCAGTACTTC. The encoded protein is CAIRAGTGDGEQYF.

The CDR3 reads CASSGAGSKNIQYF. As DNA, the CDR3 is TGTGCCAGCAGTGGAGCGGGGTCCAAAAACATTCAGTACTTC. The rearrangement joins TRBV6-5 to TRBJ2-4; TRBD2 matches at 7 bases. The germline V gene encodes CDR1 MNHEY and CDR2 SVGAGI. The V and J ends lost 5 bases and 2 bases, in that order; junction bases with no gene match: 3. This CDR3 is built from 14 residues.

The rearrangement uses TRBV19 and TRBJ2-2, with TRBD1 as a possible D gene (6 bases). The CDR3 has 13 amino acids. V lost 3 bases, J lost 6 bases, and 8 bases lay in between. Germline CDR1 and CDR2: LNHDA and SQIVND (reference sequence). In DNA, the CDR3 is TGTGCCAGTAGTATTGGGGGCGCCGGGGAGCTGTTTTTT. This sequence encodes CASSIGGAGELFF.